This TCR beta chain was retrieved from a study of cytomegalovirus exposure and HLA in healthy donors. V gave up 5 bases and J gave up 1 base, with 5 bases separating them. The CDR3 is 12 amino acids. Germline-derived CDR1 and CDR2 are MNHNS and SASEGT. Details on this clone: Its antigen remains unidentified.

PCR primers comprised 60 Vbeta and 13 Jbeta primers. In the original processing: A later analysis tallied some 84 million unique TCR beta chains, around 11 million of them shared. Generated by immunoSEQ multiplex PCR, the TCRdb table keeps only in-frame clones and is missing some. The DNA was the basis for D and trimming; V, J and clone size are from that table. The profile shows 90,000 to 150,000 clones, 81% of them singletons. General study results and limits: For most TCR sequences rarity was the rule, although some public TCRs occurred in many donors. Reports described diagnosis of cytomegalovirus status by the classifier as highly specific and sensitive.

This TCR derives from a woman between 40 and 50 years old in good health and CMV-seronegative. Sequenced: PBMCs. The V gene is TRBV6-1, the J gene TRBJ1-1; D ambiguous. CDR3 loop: CASSRGNTEAFF. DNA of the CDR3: TGTGCCAGCAGTCGGGGGAACACTGAAGCTTTCTTT.